One and the same sample provided the 24 T cell receptor beta chains below, sequenced in a study of blood T cell repertoires in COVID-19 (TCRdb year 2020). Library creation used the immunoSEQ multiplex PCR assay. TCRdb re-hosts the immuneACCESS table, in-frame sequences only. Its copies lack some clones; in the studies checked, an unresolved V gene accounts for under half of them, and the cause for the rest is not known. The sample yields roughly 200,000 clones; 80% to 90% were counted once. The ten largest clones capture 15% to 20% of the sample. The sequenced sample consisted of peripheral blood. The receptor source for this set is a woman older than 75 with active or convalescent COVID-19.

The V and J genes are TRBV5-6 and TRBJ2-3, with 10 bases lining up with TRBD2. Germline V gene lookup returns CDR1 SGHDT and CDR2 YYEEEE. This CDR3 comprises 15 residues. The ends lost 1 base at V and 3 bases at J; junction bases unmatched: 2. DNA of the CDR3: TGTGCCAGCAGCTTGATTAGCGGGGGGACAGATACGCAGTATTTT. Amino acid sequence: CASSLISGGTDTQYF.

This chain connects TRBV7-2 to TRBJ2-3; 15 nucleotides match TRBD2. The V and J ends lost 5 bases and 7 bases, in that order; junction bases with no gene match: 7. The CDR3 length is 16 residues. CDR1 SGHTA and CDR2 FQGNSA come from the germline V gene. In nucleotides, the CDR3 is TGTGCCAGCAGCCCAAGGACTAGCGGGAGGGGGAATACGCAGTATTTT. Translated, it gives CASSPRTSGRGNTQYF.

The chain is built from TRBV9 and TRBJ2-5; the match to TRBD2 covers 13 bases. The CDR3 is made up of 13 amino acids. The J segment lost 11 bases and the V segment lost 5 bases, leaving 6 bases of the junction unmatched. Germline V CDR1 and CDR2: SGDLS, YYNGEE. In DNA form, the CDR3 reads TGTGCCAGCAGTCTTGGACTAGCGGGAGTTCAGTACTTC. It encodes CASSLGLAGVQYF.

The chain carries TRBV4-1 and TRBJ2-3; possible D gene TRBD2, 5 bases. Germline V lookup: CDR1 MGHRA, CDR2 YSYEKL. The V end lost 1 base, the J end lost 1 base, and 12 bases lay between the germline ends. CDR3 length: 16 amino acids. CDR3 sequence (DNA): TGCGCCAGCAGCCAAGCGCGACTGCGGGGCACAGATACGCAGTATTTT. It yields the protein CASSQARLRGTDTQYF.

The chain couples TRBV9 to TRBJ1-1; D is possibly TRBD1 (5 bases). The CDR3 spans 15 residues. The germline V and J ends were trimmed by 2 bases and 1 base, with 12 bases remaining between them. Germline V CDR1 and CDR2: SGDLS, YYNGEE. CDR3 loop: CASSVLGGRNTEAFF. The CDR3, as DNA: TGTGCCAGCAGCGTGCTTGGGGGGAGGAACACTGAAGCTTTCTTT.

This clone was seen only a few times. The chain links TRBV25-1 to TRBJ1-3; a weak D match, TRBD1 (6 bases). The CDR3 contains 16 residues. Trimming shortened V by 5 bases and J by 4 bases, and 18 bases separated the two germline ends. Looked up from germline, CDR1 is MGHDK and CDR2 is SYGVNS. The CDR3 nucleotides read TGTGCCAGCAGTAACAAAGGGGGGGTAGGAGGAAACACCATATATTTT. Amino acid sequence: CASSNKGGVGGNTIYF.

The V call is TRBV3-1 (or the pseudogene TRBV3-2), the J call TRBJ2-5; 8 bases match TRBD2. The CDR3 extends over 17 amino acids. Germline V lookup: CDR1 LGHDT, CDR2 YNNKEL (reference sequence). With V trimmed by 4 bases and J by 5 bases, 15 bases remained unmatched. This chain's CDR3 is CASSRMGGRGGLETQYF. The CDR3 coding sequence is TGTGCCAGCAGCCGGATGGGTGGACGGGGGGGCCTTGAGACCCAGTACTTC.

This clone was seen more than once but under ten times. The rearrangement links TRBV11-2 to TRBJ2-5, with 13 bases aligning to TRBD2. V trimming: 6 bases; J trimming: 4 bases; junction bases outside the gene matches: 8. Per germline, CDR1 SGHAT and CDR2 FQNNGV. The CDR3 sequence is 16 residues long. For the CDR3, the DNA is TGTGCCAGCAGTTCCGGGACTAGCGGGATCGGAGAGACCCAGTACTTC. Protein product: CASSSGTSGIGETQYF.

The CDR3 sequence: CASSLTQPGRDSYNEQFF. DNA of the CDR3: TGCGCCAGCAGCTTGACTCAGCCCGGGCGGGACTCGTACAATGAGCAGTTCTTC. The chain uses TRBV5-1 and TRBJ2-1; TRBD2 might be the D (6 bases). V lost 1 base, J lost 4 bases, and 21 bases lay in between. Per germline, CDR1 SGHRS and CDR2 YFSETQ. The CDR3 has 18 amino acids.

The chain joins TRBV7-2 to TRBJ2-7; TRBD1 agrees at 8 bases. The CDR3 is 15 residues long. Germline CDR1 reads SGHTA; CDR2 reads FQGNSA. The V gene end was trimmed by 4 bases and the J gene end by 6 bases; junction bases not matched to a gene: 11. CDR3 amino acids: CASSSRQQGGSEQYF. The CDR3 nucleotides are TGTGCCAGCAGCTCGAGGCAACAGGGGGGAAGCGAGCAGTACTTC.

The V call is TRBV7-3, the J call TRBJ1-6, with TRBD1 as a possible D gene (5 bases). With 2 bases removed from V and 9 bases from J, the gap between germline ends came to 14 bases. The CDR3 covers 15 residues. Germline V gives CDR1 SGHTA, CDR2 FQGTGA. CDR3 residues: CASSLGHGEGSPLHF. Here the CDR3 DNA reads TGTGCCAGCAGCTTAGGACATGGGGAGGGTTCACCCCTCCACTTT. The whole variable domain, filled in from reference TRBV7-3 and TRBJ1-6, reads GAGVSQTPSNKVTEKGKYVELRCDPISGHTALYWYRQSLGQGPEFLIYFQGTGAADDSGLPNDRFFAVRPEGSVSTLKIQRTERGDSAVYLCASSLGHGEGSPLHFGNGTRLTVT.

This chain links TRBV30 with TRBJ1-2, with 11 nucleotides matching TRBD1. Looked up from germline, CDR1 is GTSNPN and CDR2 is SVGIG (reference sequence). Trimming at V came to 8 bases and at J to 6 bases, leaving 14 bases not matched to a gene. The CDR3 runs 15 residues. The CDR3 loop is CAGKDRGRRVDGYTF. CDR3 DNA: TGTGCCGGGAAGGACAGGGGGCGGAGAGTGGATGGCTACACCTTC.

The V and J genes are TRBV27 and TRBJ1-2, with a possible D match to TRBD1 (6 bases). The CDR3 consists of 15 residues. CDR1 and CDR2 (germline): MNHEY, SMNVEV (reference sequence). Trimming cost V 11 bases and J 8 bases, with 27 bases left between them. CDR3 residues: CASRGAGWQGRGYTF. The CDR3 coding sequence is TGTGCCTCCCGGGGGGCAGGGTGGCAGGGGAGAGGCTACACCTTC.

The J gene is TRBJ2-5, the V gene TRBV28; D remains unclear. The V gene lost 5 bases and the J gene lost 12 bases, with 16 bases spanning the gap. The CDR3 is 12 residues long. Per the germline V gene, CDR1 is MDHEN and CDR2 is SYDVKM. CDR3 bases: TGTGCCAGCAGTCGCCCCCCATTGGGCGAGTACTTC. This encodes CASSRPPLGEYF.

V is TRBV29-1 and J is TRBJ1-2; TRBD1 is a possible D gene (6 bases). Germline lookup yields CDR1 SQVTM and CDR2 ANQGSEA. The CDR3 runs 15 residues. V lost 1 base and J 8 bases, leaving 20 bases between the germline ends. The CDR3 DNA is TGCAGCGTTGAAGGTGGCAGGGGTCAGGAGCGCGGCTACACCTTC. Protein sequence: CSVEGGRGQERGYTF.

V and J are TRBV6-5 and TRBJ2-1; no firm D call. The germline CDR1 and CDR2 sequences are MNHEY and SVGAGI. V lost 1 base to trimming and J lost 0 bases, with 7 bases between them. The CDR3 sequence is 15 residues long. For the CDR3, the DNA is TGTGCCAGCAGTTACTGGCAGGACTCCTACAATGAGCAGTTCTTC. It encodes CASSYWQDSYNEQFF.

This clone was detected a few times. The gene calls are TRBV7-2 and TRBJ1-1; D possibly corresponds to TRBD1 (5 bases). Germline values: CDR1 SGHTA, CDR2 FQGNSA. This CDR3 is built from 15 residues. Trimming removed 1 base at V and 1 base at J, with 10 bases between. The CDR3 DNA follows: TGTGCCAGCAGCTTAGTCGGGGGGAAGAACACTGAAGCTTTCTTT. This translates into CASSLVGGKNTEAFF.

This chain uses TRBV7-2 with TRBJ2-5; 11 nucleotides match TRBD2. Germline lookup yields CDR1 SGHTA and CDR2 FQGNSA. The V and J ends lost 1 base and 3 bases, in that order; junction bases with no gene match: 1. CDR3 size: 15 residues. The CDR3 region has the DNA TGTGCCAGCAGCTTAGGACTAGCGGGGAAAGAGACCCAGTACTTC. Protein: CASSLGLAGKETQYF.

The rearrangement uses TRBV19 and TRBJ1-5; TRBD1 matches 8 bases. This CDR3 comprises 15 residues. Per the germline V gene, CDR1 is LNHDA and CDR2 is SQIVND (reference sequence). The J segment lost 4 bases and the V segment lost 4 bases, leaving 6 bases of the junction unmatched. Here the CDR3 DNA reads TGTGCCAGTAGTACTCAGGACAGGGCTAATCAGCCCCAGCATTTT. Translation: CASSTQDRANQPQHF.

The rearrangement joins TRBV28 to TRBJ1-6; no firm D call. V was clipped by 6 bases and J by 11 bases, with 17 bases between them. The germline V gene encodes CDR1 MDHEN and CDR2 SYDVKM. The CDR3 totals 14 residues. The CDR3 loop reads CASSEFRGYPPLHF. CDR3 nucleotides: TGTGCCAGCAGCGAGTTTCGAGGGTATCCACCCCTCCACTTT.

This clone was recorded a few times. V usage is TRBV4-1 and J usage is TRBJ2-2; weak D call: TRBD2 (5 bases). The V end lost 3 bases, the J end lost 4 bases, and 15 bases lay between the germline ends. Germline V CDR1 and CDR2: MGHRA, YSYEKL. There are 16 residues in the CDR3. The CDR3 DNA reads as TGCGCCAGCAGCCAGGTCGCGCCGGGGTCCACCGGGGAGCTGTTTTTT. It codes for CASSQVAPGSTGELFF.

The V gene is TRBV7-9, the J gene TRBJ1-2, with TRBD1 identical over 7 bases. The CDR3 contains 13 residues. Germline V gives CDR1 SEHNR, CDR2 FQNEAQ (reference sequence). The J segment lost 2 bases and the V segment lost 5 bases, leaving 2 bases of the junction unmatched. This CDR3 is CASSAGGNYGYTF. The CDR3 region has the DNA TGTGCCAGCAGCGCAGGGGGGAACTATGGCTACACCTTC. The whole variable domain, remainder taken from reference TRBV7-9 and TRBJ1-2, is DTGVSQNPRHKITKRGQNVTFRCDPISEHNRLYWYRQTLGQGPEFLTYFQNEAQLEKSRLLSDRFSAERPKGSFSTLEIQRTEQGDSAMYLCASSAGGNYGYTFGSGTRLTVV.

The chain employs TRBV7-2 and TRBJ2-1; TRBD2 agrees at 10 bases. CDR1 and CDR2 from the germline V gene are SGHTA and FQGNSA. V gave up 6 bases and J gave up 12 bases; unmatched junction bases: 14. This CDR3 contains 15 residues. The CDR3 sequence: CASRQGLAIAAWQFF. CDR3 DNA sequence: TGTGCCAGCAGACAGGGACTAGCGATTGCGGCTTGGCAGTTCTTC. Full variable domain (missing parts from reference TRBV7-2 and TRBJ2-1): GAGVSQSPSNKVTEKGKDVELRCDPISGHTALYWYRQSLGQGLEFLIYFQGNSAPDKSGLPSDRFSAERTGGSVSTLTIQRTQQEDSAVYLCASRQGLAIAAWQFFGPGTRLTVL.

The chain is built from TRBV5-1 and TRBJ2-3; 9 nucleotides agree with TRBD2. This CDR3 has 15 residues. Germline CDR1 reads SGHRS; CDR2 reads YFSETQ. Unmatched junction bases numbered 2, after V lost 3 bases and J lost 0 bases. DNA of the CDR3: TGCGCCAGCAGCTCTAGCGGGGCGAGCACAGATACGCAGTATTTT. Its translation: CASSSSGASTDTQYF.